The 25 T cell receptor beta chains below were found in one sample sequenced in a study of cytomegalovirus exposure and HLA in healthy donors. Primers for the PCR totalled 60 Vbeta and 13 Jbeta. Only in-frame clones appear in the TCRdb table, and some are missing; sequencing was by immunoSEQ multiplex PCR. The table records roughly 180,000 clones, over 70% of them present only once. The sample consisted of PBMCs. These receptors came from a woman in her sixties in good health and CMV-seropositive.

This chain connects TRBV19 to TRBJ1-3, with 7 bases lining up with TRBD1. Losses at the gene ends were 8 bases for V and 0 bases for J; bases not matched to a gene: 19. Germline V gene sequence: CDR1 LNHDA, CDR2 SQIVND (reference sequence). This CDR3 comprises 19 residues. Here the CDR3 DNA reads TGTGCCAGTTCTATCGACAGGGTACGGTCCGATAACTCTGGAAACACCATATATTTT. It specifies CASSIDRVRSDNSGNTIYF.

The chain combines TRBV10-3 with TRBJ2-1; 13 nucleotides match TRBD2. V trimming: 6 bases; J trimming: 9 bases; junction bases outside the gene matches: 5. The CDR3 is 14 residues long. Looked up from germline, CDR1 is ENHRY and CDR2 is SYGVKD. CDR3 nucleotide sequence: TGTGCCATCAGCGAACGACTAGCGGGGGGTGAGCAGTTCTTC. It codes for CAISERLAGGEQFF.

The rearrangement uses TRBV28 and TRBJ2-5; D uncertain. The J call may not be correct, given that the DNA end is closer to TRBJ2-7. Germline assignment: CDR1 MDHEN and CDR2 SYDVKM. This CDR3 has 14 amino acids. The CDR3 DNA sequence: TGTGCCAGCAGTTCTTACTCCCTGTCCTACGAGCAGTACTTC. It specifies CASSSYSLSYEQYF.

The chain uses TRBV29-1 and TRBJ1-5; TRBD1 matches 7 bases. This CDR3 contains 12 residues. V gave up 4 bases and J gave up 5 bases; unmatched junction bases: 2. CDR1 and CDR2 from the germline V gene are SQVTM and ANQGSEA. The CDR3: CSVGGGDQPQHF. The CDR3, as DNA: TGCAGCGTTGGAGGGGGCGATCAGCCCCAGCATTTT.

This clone came up a few times. The CDR3 DNA reads as TGCAGCGTTGAGGGACAGGCCGGTCAGCCCCAGCATTTT. This encodes CSVEGQAGQPQHF. The chain carries TRBV29-1 and TRBJ1-5; 8 bases map to TRBD1. The V segment lost 3 bases and the J segment 6 bases; nucleotides outside the gene matches: 4. Germline loops: CDR1 SQVTM, CDR2 ANQGSEA. CDR3 length equals 13 residues. The whole variable domain, filled in from reference TRBV29-1 and TRBJ1-5, reads SAVISQKPSRDICQRGTSLTIQCQVDSQVTMMFWYRQQPGQSLTLIATANQGSEATYESGFVIDKFPISRPNLTFSTLTVSNMSPEDSSIYLCSVEGQAGQPQHFGDGTRLSIL.

V and J are TRBV27 and TRBJ1-1; D remains ambiguous. This CDR3 has 13 amino acids. Trimming removed 4 bases from V and 5 bases from J, with 11 bases in between. Germline V lookup: CDR1 MNHEY, CDR2 SMNVEV (reference sequence). CDR3 sequence: CASSYEGATEAFF. The CDR3 region has the DNA TGTGCCAGCAGTTATGAGGGAGCAACTGAAGCTTTCTTT.

The gene calls are TRBV7-6 and TRBJ2-7; 8 nucleotides line up with TRBD1. V lost 2 bases and J lost 2; bases outside the gene matches: 2. The CDR3 runs 14 residues. Germline-derived CDR1 and CDR2 are SGHVS and FNYEAQ. CDR3 protein: CASSLSQGAYEQYF. The CDR3 DNA sequence: TGTGCCAGCAGCTTATCACAGGGGGCCTACGAGCAGTACTTC. The full variable domain, completed using reference TRBV7-6 and TRBJ2-7, is GAGVSQSPRYKVTKRGQDVALRCDPISGHVSLYWYRQALGQGPEFLTYFNYEAQQDKSGLPNDRFSAERPEGSISTLTIQRTEQRDSAMYRCASSLSQGAYEQYFGPGTRLTVT.

The rearrangement uses TRBV7-8 and TRBJ2-4; no reliable D call. This CDR3 comprises 17 residues. Looked up from germline, CDR1 is SGHVS and CDR2 is FQNEAQ. The germline V and J ends were trimmed by 1 base and 0 bases, with 13 bases remaining between them. The CDR3 region has the DNA TGTGCCAGCAGCTTAGAAGGAAGCGAGATAGCCAAAAACATTCAGTACTTC. Translation: CASSLEGSEIAKNIQYF. Drawing the rest from reference TRBV7-8 and TRBJ2-4, the complete variable domain is GAGVSQSPRYKVAKRGQDVALRCDPISGHVSLFWYQQALGQGPEFLTYFQNEAQLDKSGLPSDRFFAERPEGSVSTLKIQRTQQEDSAVYLCASSLEGSEIAKNIQYFGAGTRLSVL.

This chain connects TRBV20-1 to TRBJ2-3; D is uncertain. V was shortened by 3 bases and J by 7 bases, with 8 bases between the two germline ends. The CDR3 sequence is 11 residues long. Germline V gene lookup returns CDR1 DFQATT and CDR2 SNEGSKA (reference sequence). CDR3 residues: CSASREHTQYF. The CDR3 nucleotides read TGCAGTGCTAGCCGAGAGCATACGCAGTATTTT.

The rearrangement uses TRBV4-2 and TRBJ2-5; D perhaps matches TRBD2 (7 bases). Gene TRBJ2-7 matches the end of the DNA better, so the J call may be wrong. The CDR3 consists of 16 residues. In germline, CDR1 is LGHNA, CDR2 YNFKEQ. This CDR3 is CASSPGAGEAVYEQYF. The CDR3 DNA reads as TGTGCCAGCAGCCCAGGGGCGGGGGAGGCTGTCTACGAGCAGTACTTC.

V gene TRBV28 combines with J gene TRBJ2-1; 7 positions agree with TRBD2. The CDR3 is made up of 18 amino acids. The junction had 22 bases not matched to a gene; V was cut back by 5 bases and J by 9 bases. Germline loops: CDR1 MDHEN, CDR2 SYDVKM. The CDR3 is CASSPLMGSSGRSTEQFF. CDR3 coding DNA: TGTGCCAGCAGTCCCTTAATGGGTTCTAGCGGCAGATCCACTGAGCAGTTCTTC.

This chain links TRBV7-2 with TRBJ1-2, with D possibly TRBD1 on 6 matching bases. The CDR3 sequence is 13 residues long. Trimming stripped 2 bases from V and 8 bases from J, with 12 bases between. Germline values: CDR1 SGHTA, CDR2 FQGNSA. As DNA, the CDR3 is TGTGCCAGCAGCTTATACAGGGAGCAAGGCTACACCTTC. Protein product: CASSLYREQGYTF.

The chain employs TRBV18 and TRBJ2-7; perhaps TRBD1 as D (6 bases). Germline CDR1 reads KGHSH; CDR2 reads LQKENI. Trimming removed 3 bases at V and 2 bases at J, with 11 bases between. The CDR3 loop spans 14 amino acids. CDR3 bases: TGTGCCAGCTCACCTGTGGACAGCCCCTACGAGCAGTACTTC. Amino acid sequence: CASSPVDSPYEQYF. Supplemented by reference TRBV18 and TRBJ2-7, the full variable domain reads NAGVMQNPRHLVRRRGQEARLRCSPMKGHSHVYWYRQLPEEGLKFMVYLQKENIIDESGMPKERFSAEFPKEGPSILRIQQVVRGDSAAYFCASSPVDSPYEQYFGPGTRLTVT.

The V gene is TRBV7-9, the J gene TRBJ2-7; 7 bases map to TRBD1. J gave up 6 bases and V 5 bases, and 7 bases lay outside the gene matches. The CDR3 contains 13 residues. Germline V CDR1 and CDR2: SEHNR, FQNEAQ (reference sequence). CDR3 region: CASSKTGSIEQYF. As DNA, the CDR3 is TGTGCCAGCAGCAAGACAGGGAGTATCGAGCAGTACTTC.

The chain links TRBV27 to TRBJ2-3; 11 bases align to TRBD2. There are 16 residues in the CDR3. After removal of 6 bases from V and 0 bases from J, the junction contained 5 bases not matched to a gene. Per germline, CDR1 MNHEY and CDR2 SMNVEV (reference sequence). The CDR3 reads CASSQLAGGSTDTQYF. The DNA of the CDR3 is TGTGCCAGCAGCCAATTAGCGGGGGGGAGCACAGATACGCAGTATTTT.

The CDR3 DNA is TGTGCCAGCAGGACTAGCGGGAGGCTGCCCGAGCAGTACTTC. This codes for CASRTSGRLPEQYF. V is TRBV28 and J is TRBJ2-7, with TRBD2 matching over 13 bases. After removal of 6 bases from V and 6 bases from J, the junction contained 5 bases not matched to a gene. The CDR3 loop spans 14 amino acids. Per germline, CDR1 MDHEN and CDR2 SYDVKM.

V is TRBV11-2 and J is TRBJ2-7, with D perhaps TRBD2 (5 bases). From germline, CDR1 is SGHAT and CDR2 FQNNGV. The CDR3 runs 14 residues. V gave up 3 bases and J gave up 0 bases, with 9 bases separating them. CDR3 loop: CASSFAGSSYEQYF. DNA for the CDR3: TGTGCCAGCAGCTTCGCGGGTAGCTCCTACGAGCAGTACTTC.

The chain couples TRBV6-5 to TRBJ2-2; a possible D gene is TRBD2 (6 bases). The CDR3 covers 12 residues. Germline V lookup: CDR1 MNHEY, CDR2 SVGAGI. V was trimmed by 6 bases and J by 6 bases, leaving 8 bases between them. The CDR3 region has the DNA TGTGCCAGCAGCACTAGCCCCGGGGAGCTGTTTTTT. This sequence encodes CASSTSPGELFF.

This chain links TRBV4-2 with TRBJ2-1; weak D call: TRBD2 (5 bases). Germline V gene data show CDR1 as LGHNA and CDR2 as YNFKEQ. This CDR3 region has 14 residues. The germline V and J ends were trimmed by 1 base and 9 bases, with 13 bases remaining between them. The CDR3 here is CASSQGPGVSEQFF. DNA for the CDR3: TGTGCCAGCAGCCAAGGACCCGGGGTGAGTGAGCAGTTCTTC.

The chain uses TRBV5-5 and TRBJ1-6; the match to TRBD1 covers 9 bases. With V trimmed by 4 bases and J by 10 bases, 6 bases remained unmatched. This CDR3 spans 14 amino acids. Germline V gene lookup returns CDR1 SGHKS and CDR2 YYEKEE (reference sequence). The CDR3 spells CASSPDRGDSPLHF. The CDR3 DNA sequence: TGTGCCAGCAGCCCGGACAGGGGTGACTCACCCCTCCACTTT.

The chain has TRBV5-1 and TRBJ1-1, with a possible D match to TRBD1 (5 bases). CDR3 size: 13 residues. V shed 4 bases and J shed 5 bases, with 12 bases lying between them. Germline values: CDR1 SGHRS, CDR2 YFSETQ. The CDR3: CASSPQVETEAFF. Here the CDR3 DNA reads TGCGCCAGCAGCCCACAGGTAGAAACTGAAGCTTTCTTT.

The J gene is TRBJ2-5, the V gene TRBV2; 8 bases agree with TRBD2. Per the germline V gene, CDR1 is SNHLY and CDR2 is FYNNEI. The CDR3 consists of 14 residues. V dropped 3 bases and J dropped 5; count of bases not matched to a gene: 5. The CDR3 reads CASSDPAGAETQYF. The CDR3 nucleotides are TGTGCCAGCAGTGACCCAGCGGGGGCGGAGACCCAGTACTTC. The whole variable domain, filled in from reference TRBV2 and TRBJ2-5, reads EPEVTQTPSHQVTQMGQEVILRCVPISNHLYFYWYRQILGQKVEFLVSFYNNEISEKSEIFDDQFSVERPDGSNFTLKIRSTKLEDSAMYFCASSDPAGAETQYFGPGTRLLVL.

The genes are TRBV5-4 and TRBJ1-2; the D gene is possibly TRBD1 (6 bases). V was pared by 2 bases and J by 4 bases, with 12 bases between. The CDR3 runs 14 residues. Germline values: CDR1 SGHNT, CDR2 YYREEE (reference sequence). CDR3 residues: CASSLNRAPYGYTF. In DNA, the CDR3 is TGTGCCAGCAGCTTAAACAGGGCTCCCTATGGCTACACCTTC.

The chain has TRBV28 and TRBJ1-6; 9 positions match TRBD1. With V trimmed by 4 bases and J by 7 bases, 5 bases remained unmatched. CDR3 length equals 15 residues. From germline, CDR1 is MDHEN and CDR2 SYDVKM. CDR3 loop: CASSSTGQGNSPLHF. The DNA of the CDR3 is TGTGCCAGCAGTTCAACGGGACAGGGAAATTCACCCCTCCACTTT.

This chain uses TRBV7-9 with TRBJ2-1, with TRBD2 matching over 8 bases. The V and J ends lost 1 base and 9 bases, in that order; junction bases with no gene match: 5. The CDR3 consists of 14 residues. Germline V CDR1 and CDR2: SEHNR, FQNEAQ (reference sequence). The CDR3 bases are TGTGCCAGCAGCTTAGTACTAGCGGAGCGTGAGCAGTTCTTC. As protein: CASSLVLAEREQFF.